This T cell receptor (beta chain) was obtained from a study of blood T cell repertoires in COVID-19. The overall study: Sites in the United States, Italy and Spain provided acute and convalescent COVID-19 samples. PBMCs, B-cell-depleted T cells, or T cells provided the cDNA or gDNA that made up the material.

J gave up 15 bases and V 2 bases, and 10 bases lay outside the gene matches. The CDR3 spans 15 residues. The V gene's germline CDR1 is MNHEY and CDR2 SVGEGT. Original analysis: Using reference gene primer amplification, nucleated cell counts were estimated. Repertoires were generated with immunoSEQ multiplex PCR, while TCRdb's copy carries only in-frame clones and drops some. The V and J calls and the clone size are those of that table, but D and trimming were determined from the DNA. Altogether more than 85,000 clones are present, approximately 85% being singletons, with the ten largest covering around 10%.

This clonotype was sampled from a middle-aged man with active or convalescent COVID-19. The sample taken for sequencing was peripheral blood. This chain connects TRBV6-2 or TRBV6-3 to TRBJ2-1, with 13 bases that match TRBD2. The CDR3 is CASSYTPSLAGGWFF. The CDR3 DNA reads TGTGCCAGCAGTTACACCCCCTCACTAGCGGGGGGGTGGTTCTTC.